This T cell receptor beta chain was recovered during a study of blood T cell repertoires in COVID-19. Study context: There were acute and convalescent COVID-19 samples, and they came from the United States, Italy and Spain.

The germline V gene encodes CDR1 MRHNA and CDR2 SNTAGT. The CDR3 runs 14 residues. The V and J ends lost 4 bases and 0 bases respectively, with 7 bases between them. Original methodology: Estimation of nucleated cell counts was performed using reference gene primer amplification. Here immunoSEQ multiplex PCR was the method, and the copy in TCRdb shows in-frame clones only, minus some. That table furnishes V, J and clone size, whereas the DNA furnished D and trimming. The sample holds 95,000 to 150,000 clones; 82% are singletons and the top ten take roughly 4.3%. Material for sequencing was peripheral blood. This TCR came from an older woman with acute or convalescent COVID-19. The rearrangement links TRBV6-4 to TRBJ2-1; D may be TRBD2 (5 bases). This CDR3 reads CASSVATSYNEQFF. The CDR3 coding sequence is TGTGCCAGCAGTGTAGCGACCTCCTACAATGAGCAGTTCTTC.